This T cell receptor (beta chain) was recovered during a study of blood T cell repertoires in COVID-19. Study in general: Acute and convalescent COVID-19 samples came from the United States, Italy and Spain. PBMCs, B-cell-depleted T cells, or T cells provided the cDNA or gDNA that made up the material.

The CDR3 extends over 15 amino acids. CDR1 is LNHDA and CDR2 is SQIVND in the germline V gene (reference sequence). Trimming at V came to 2 bases and at J to 6 bases, leaving 7 bases not matched to a gene. Study processing details: By means of reference gene primer amplification, nucleated cell counts were estimated. Here immunoSEQ multiplex PCR was the method, and the copy in TCRdb shows in-frame clones only, minus some. V, J and clone size are those of that table, while D and trimming were read from the DNA. This sample has approximately 200,000 clones, with 85% to 90% found just once. The sample consisted of peripheral blood. This sequence joins TRBV19 and TRBJ2-3; TRBD2 matches at 8 bases. The sequence came from a woman in her 30s with active or convalescent COVID-19. The CDR3 region is CASSIKRGLADTQYF. The CDR3 region has the DNA TGTGCCAGTAGTATAAAGCGGGGGCTAGCGGATACGCAGTATTTT. Full variable domain (rest looked up from reference TRBV19 and TRBJ2-3): DGGITQSPKYLFRKEGQNVTLSCEQNLNHDAMYWYRQDPGQGLRLIYYSQIVNDFQKGDIAEGYSVSREKKESFPLTVTSAQKNPTAFYLCASSIKRGLADTQYFGPGTRLTVL.